This TCR beta chain is drawn from a study of molecular identifiers for immune sequencing clone quantification. Findings of the study overall: Amid approximately 1 million naive cells, spiked Jurkat TCR RNA from one cell was reportedly still detectable. Under 1% of molecules in naive cells, but over 99% of effector molecules, belonged to clones above 20 RNA copies. Barcode sharing among identical TCR molecules could make large clones appear smaller.

TCRdb called the PCR reads again in MiXCR, with one record for every CDR3 protein. There are 35,000 or so distinct CDR3 sequences in the sample; roughly 18% occur only once, and about 6.2% lies in the top ten. Germline V gene sequence: CDR1 SEHNR, CDR2 FQNEAQ (reference sequence). Trimming removed 3 bases from V and 0 bases from J, with 7 bases in between. The CDR3 loop spans 14 amino acids. This clonotype appeared many times. Its target is unknown. Material: naive CD8+ T cells from blood, with Jurkat cell RNA spiked in. Stated subset: FACS-sorted CD8+CD4-CCR7+CD45RA+ naive T cells. This rearrangement joins TRBV7-9 to TRBJ2-3; D is unresolved. This TCR derives from a human donor in good health. Some libraries in this study had Jurkat cell RNA spiked in. The chain's CDR3 is CASSFSSSTDTQYF. CDR3 nucleotide sequence: TGTGCCAGCAGCTTCTCTTCTAGCACAGATACGCAGTATTTT.